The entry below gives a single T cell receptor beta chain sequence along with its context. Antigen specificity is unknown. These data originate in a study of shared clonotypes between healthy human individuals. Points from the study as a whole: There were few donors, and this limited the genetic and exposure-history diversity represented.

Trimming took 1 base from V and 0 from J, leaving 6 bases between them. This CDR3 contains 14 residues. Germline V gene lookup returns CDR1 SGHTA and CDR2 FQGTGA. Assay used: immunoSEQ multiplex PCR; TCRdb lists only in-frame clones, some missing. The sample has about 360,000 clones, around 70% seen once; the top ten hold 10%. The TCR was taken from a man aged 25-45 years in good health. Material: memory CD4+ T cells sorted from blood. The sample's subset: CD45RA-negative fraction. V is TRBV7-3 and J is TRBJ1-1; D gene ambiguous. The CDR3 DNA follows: TGTGCCAGCAGCTTAAACACAGTGAACACTGAAGCTTTCTTT. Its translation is CASSLNTVNTEAFF.